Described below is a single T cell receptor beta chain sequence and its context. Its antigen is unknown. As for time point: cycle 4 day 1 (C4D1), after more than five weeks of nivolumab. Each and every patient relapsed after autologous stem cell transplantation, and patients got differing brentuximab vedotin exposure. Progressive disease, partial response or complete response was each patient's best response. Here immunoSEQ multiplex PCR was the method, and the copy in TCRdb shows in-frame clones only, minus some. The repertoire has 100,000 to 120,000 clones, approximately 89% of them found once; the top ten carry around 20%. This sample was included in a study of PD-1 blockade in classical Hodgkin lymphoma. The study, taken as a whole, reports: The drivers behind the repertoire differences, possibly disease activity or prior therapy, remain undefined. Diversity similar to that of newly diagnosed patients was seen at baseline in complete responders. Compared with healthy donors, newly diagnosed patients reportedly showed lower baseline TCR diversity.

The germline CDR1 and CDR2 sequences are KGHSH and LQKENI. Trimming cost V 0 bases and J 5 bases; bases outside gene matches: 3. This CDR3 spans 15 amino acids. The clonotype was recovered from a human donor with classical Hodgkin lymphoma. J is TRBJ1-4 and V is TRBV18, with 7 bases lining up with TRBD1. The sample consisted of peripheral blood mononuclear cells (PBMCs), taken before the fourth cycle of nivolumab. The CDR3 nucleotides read TGTGCCAGCTCACCACCGGGACAGCCCAATGAAAAACTGTTTTTT. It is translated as CASSPPGQPNEKLFF.